The 12 T cell receptor beta chains below were found in one sample sequenced in a study of T cell repertoires in cytomegalovirus infection. The antigens of these receptors remain unknown. Each CDR3 protein is one row after TCRdb ran MiXCR on the reads. The sample gives under 500,000 distinct CDR3 sequences, roughly 46% of which show up once; 43% is in the top ten. Specimen: cultured PBMCs, collected from culture after CMV antigen stimulation. These receptors all stem from a human donor in good health (CMV status not recorded). Some clones in this sample may be carry-over from other donors' samples.

The chain couples TRBV5-6 to TRBJ2-3; D perhaps matches TRBD1 (5 bases). V dropped 5 bases and J dropped 2 bases, with 21 bases sitting between them. Germline V gene sequence: CDR1 SGHDT, CDR2 YYEEEE. This CDR3 spans 17 amino acids. CDR3 protein: CASSRQRRATPTDTQYF. CDR3 nucleotide sequence: TGTGCCAGCAGTCGCCAACGCAGGGCTACTCCCACAGATACGCAGTATTTT.

The chain is built from TRBV2 and TRBJ2-5; 8 bases are shared with TRBD1. With 4 bases clipped from V and 3 bases from J, the junction kept 4 bases outside the gene matches. The CDR3 extends over 14 amino acids. Germline V gives CDR1 SNHLY, CDR2 FYNNEI. CDR3 protein: CASSAETGEETQYF. Here the CDR3 DNA reads TGTGCCAGCAGTGCCGAGACAGGGGAAGAGACCCAGTACTTC.

This clonotype was counted many times. The chain's CDR3 is CASSSTGMNTEAFF. The DNA for the CDR3 is TGTGCCAGCAGTTCGACAGGGATGAACACTGAAGCTTTCTTT. The chain is built from TRBV28 and TRBJ1-1; 7 nucleotides align to TRBD1. The CDR3 runs to 14 residues. In germline, CDR1 is MDHEN, CDR2 SYDVKM. After removal of 4 bases from V and 0 bases from J, the junction contained 2 bases not matched to a gene.

The sample holds a few counts of this clonotype. This chain links TRBV12-3 or TRBV12-4 with TRBJ2-7, with D perhaps matching TRBD2 (5 bases). This CDR3 spans 15 amino acids. Trimming took off 0 bases at V and 3 bases at J, with 12 bases between the two ends. Here the CDR3 reads CASSLAGLSYYEQYF. The CDR3 region has the DNA TGTGCCAGCAGTTTAGCTGGACTCTCCTACTACGAGCAGTACTTC.

V gene TRBV7-6 combines with J gene TRBJ2-3, with TRBD2 matching 12 bases. This CDR3 contains 15 residues. The V gene's germline CDR1 is SGHVS and CDR2 FNYEAQ. The junction had 5 bases not matched to a gene; V was cut back by 5 bases and J by 5 bases. CDR3 sequence: CASSRLAGGQDTQYF. The CDR3 DNA reads TGTGCCAGCAGCAGGCTAGCGGGAGGGCAAGATACGCAGTATTTT.

Only a few counts were recorded for this clonotype. The rearrangement joins TRBV7-9 to TRBJ2-7; the D gene is possibly TRBD2 (6 bases). The V and J ends lost 6 bases and 2 bases respectively, with 17 bases between them. The CDR3 spans 15 residues. CDR1 is SEHNR, CDR2 FQNEAQ, per germline (reference sequence). CDR3: CASSYASGDAYEQYF. In DNA, the CDR3 is TGTGCCAGCAGTTATGCCTCGGGGGACGCCTACGAGCAGTACTTC.

The chain uses TRBV27 and TRBJ2-1; D call uncertain. This CDR3 contains 15 residues. CDR1 MNHEY and CDR2 SMNVEV come from the germline V gene (reference sequence). Trimming removed 2 bases at V and 8 bases at J, with 16 bases between. The chain's CDR3 is CASSLIDTLGHEQFF. As DNA, the CDR3 is TGTGCCAGCAGTTTAATAGATACTTTGGGCCATGAGCAGTTCTTC.

The chain uses TRBV12-3 or TRBV12-4 and TRBJ2-3; D is undetermined. V dropped 6 bases and J dropped 2 bases, with 9 bases sitting between them. The CDR3 is made up of 13 amino acids. The CDR3 DNA sequence: TGTGCCAGCAGCCTTTCCGACACAGATACGCAGTATTTT. This translates into CASSLSDTDTQYF.

This clonotype turned up a few times. The genes are TRBV7-8 and TRBJ2-1; the D is unclear. V lost 6 bases, J lost 2 bases, and 14 bases lay in between. In germline, CDR1 is SGHVS, CDR2 FQNEAQ. This CDR3 has 15 amino acids. Written as DNA, the CDR3 is TGTGCCAGCAGGCTGAGACGGGCGCCCTACAATGAGCAGTTCTTC. This translates into CASRLRRAPYNEQFF.

This chain connects TRBV6-5 to TRBJ2-2, with D perhaps matching TRBD1 or TRBD2 (5 bases each). Trimming shortened V by 8 bases and J by 5 bases, and 24 bases separated the two germline ends. The germline V gene has CDR1 MNHEY and CDR2 SVGAGI. The CDR3 is 17 residues long. CDR3 coding DNA: TGTGCCAGCTCTAATACTAGGGGAGCGGAGCTGACCGGGGAGCTGTTTTTT. It codes for CASSNTRGAELTGELFF.

The V and J genes are TRBV7-2 and TRBJ2-1; 7 nucleotides line up with TRBD1. Germline V gene sequence: CDR1 SGHTA, CDR2 FQGNSA. V was clipped by 8 bases and J by 10 bases; unmatched bases: 5. This CDR3 has 11 amino acids. The CDR3 is CASRTGEEQFF. DNA of the CDR3: TGTGCCAGCCGTACAGGGGAAGAGCAGTTCTTC.

J is TRBJ2-2 and V is TRBV11-2; tentative D call: TRBD2 (5 bases). The CDR3 is made up of 16 amino acids. Germline V gene sequence: CDR1 SGHAT, CDR2 FQNNGV. Trimming removed 1 base from V and 2 bases from J, with 11 bases in between. CDR3 sequence reads: CASSLGISVNTGELFF. In nucleotides, the CDR3 is TGTGCCAGCAGCTTAGGTATTAGCGTTAACACCGGGGAGCTGTTTTTT.